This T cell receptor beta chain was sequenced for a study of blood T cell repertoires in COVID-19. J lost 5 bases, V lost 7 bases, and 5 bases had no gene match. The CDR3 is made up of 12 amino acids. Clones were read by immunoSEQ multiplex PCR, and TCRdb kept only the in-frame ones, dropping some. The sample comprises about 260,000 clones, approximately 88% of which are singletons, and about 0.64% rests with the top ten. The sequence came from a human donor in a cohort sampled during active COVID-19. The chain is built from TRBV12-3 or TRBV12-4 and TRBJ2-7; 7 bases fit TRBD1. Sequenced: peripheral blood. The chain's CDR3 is CASTYDRDEQYF. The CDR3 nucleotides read TGTGCCAGCACCTACGACAGGGACGAGCAGTACTTC.